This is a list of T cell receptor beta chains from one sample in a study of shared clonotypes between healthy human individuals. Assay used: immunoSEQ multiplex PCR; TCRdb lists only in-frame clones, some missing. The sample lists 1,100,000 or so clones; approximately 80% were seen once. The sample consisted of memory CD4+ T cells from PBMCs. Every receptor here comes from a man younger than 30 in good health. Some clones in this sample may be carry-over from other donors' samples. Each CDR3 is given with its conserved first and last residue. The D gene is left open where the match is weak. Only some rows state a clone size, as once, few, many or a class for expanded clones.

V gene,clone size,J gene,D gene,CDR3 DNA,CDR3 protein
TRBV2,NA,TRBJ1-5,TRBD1,TGTGCCAGCAGTAGGGGGCGCATCGACGATCAGCCCCAGCATTTT,CASSRGRIDDQPQHF
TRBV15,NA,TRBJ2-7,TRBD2,TGTGCCACCAGCAGTAGTCCGGGACTAGCGGGAAGCTCCTACGAGCAGTACTTC,CATSSSPGLAGSSYEQYF
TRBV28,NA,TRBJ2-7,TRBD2,TGTGCCAGCAGCCCGTCCGGCGGGAGACCCCACGAGCAGTACTTC,CASSPSGGRPHEQYF
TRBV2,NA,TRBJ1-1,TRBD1,TGTGCCAGCAGTTTGGGCAGGGGGACTGAAGCTTTCTTT,CASSLGRGTEAFF
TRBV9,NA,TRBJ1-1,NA,TGTGCCAGCAGCGTAAACGATTACACTGAAGCTTTCTTT,CASSVNDYTEAFF
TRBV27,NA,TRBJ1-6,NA,TGTGCCAGCAGTTTGGGGGTGGGCTCACCCCTCCACTTT,CASSLGVGSPLHF
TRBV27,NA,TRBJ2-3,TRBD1,TGTGCCAGCAGTTTCACACCGGGGGACAGGATAACAGATACGCAGTATTTT,CASSFTPGDRITDTQYF
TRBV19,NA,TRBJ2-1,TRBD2,TGTGCCAGTAGAAGCGGGGGATCCTACAATGAGCAGTTCTTC,CASRSGGSYNEQFF
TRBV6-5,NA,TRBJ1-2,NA,TGTGCCAGCTCGGAGCAGGGCTATGGCTACACCTTC,CASSEQGYGYTF
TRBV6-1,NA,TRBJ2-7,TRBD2,TGTGCCAGCAGGACTCTAGCGGGGAACGAGCAGTACTTC,CASRTLAGNEQYF
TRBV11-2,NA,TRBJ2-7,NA,TGTGCCAGCAGCTTAACCAGGGGGGTGTACGAGCAGTACTTC,CASSLTRGVYEQYF
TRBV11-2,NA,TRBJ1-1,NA,TGTGCCAGCAGCTTGCTTCAGGGAGGGACTGAAGCTTTCTTT,CASSLLQGGTEAFF
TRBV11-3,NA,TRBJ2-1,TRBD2,TGTGCCAGCAGCTCGACATGGACTAGCGGGAGGGCCGACAATGAGCAGTTCTTC,CASSSTWTSGRADNEQFF
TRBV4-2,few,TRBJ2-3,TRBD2,TGTGCCAGCAGCCTTACTAGCGGGAGTGCAGATACGCAGTATTTT,CASSLTSGSADTQYF
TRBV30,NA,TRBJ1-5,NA,TGTGCCTGGAACCCCGGGACCTCGGCGCCTCAGCCCCAGCATTTT,CAWNPGTSAPQPQHF
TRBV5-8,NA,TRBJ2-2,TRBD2,TGTGCCAGCAGGACGGGACTAGACACCGGGGAGCTGTTTTTT,CASRTGLDTGELFF
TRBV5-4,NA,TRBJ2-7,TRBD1,TGTGCCAGCAGCTCCCCGGGACAGGGGGCCCACGAGCAGTACTTC,CASSSPGQGAHEQYF
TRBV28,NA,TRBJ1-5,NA,TGTGCCAGCACCTCCATTTCGGAGCTTCAGCCCCAGCATTTT,CASTSISELQPQHF
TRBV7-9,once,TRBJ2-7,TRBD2,TGTGCCAGCAGCTTAGCGGGCCAGGCGGGGGACGAGCAGTACTTC,CASSLAGQAGDEQYF
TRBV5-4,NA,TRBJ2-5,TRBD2,TGTGCCAGCAGCTTGGTACTAGCGGGAAGGGAGACCCAGTACTTC,CASSLVLAGRETQYF
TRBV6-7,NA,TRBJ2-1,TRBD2,TGTGCCAGCAGTTACTCACGGACTAGCGGGAGTATCAATGAGCAGTTCTTC,CASSYSRTSGSINEQFF
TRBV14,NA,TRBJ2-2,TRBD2,TGTGCCAGCAGCCACCACCGCCGGACAGGGACTAGCGGGAGGGCCCGGAACACCGGGGAGCTGTTTTTT,CASSHHRRTGTSGRARNTGELFF
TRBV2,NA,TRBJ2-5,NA,TGTGCCAGCAGTGAAGGGGATGGGGAGACCCAGTACTTC,CASSEGDGETQYF
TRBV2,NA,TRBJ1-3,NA,TGTGCCAGCAGCGCTCAGGGGAGTAACACCATATATTTT,CASSAQGSNTIYF
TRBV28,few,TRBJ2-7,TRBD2,TGTGCCAGCAGTTCTAGCGGATTTCCACCTTTCGAGCAGTACTTC,CASSSSGFPPFEQYF
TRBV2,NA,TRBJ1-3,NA,TGTGCCGGCAGGGGCCCAAGCTCTGGAAACACCATATATTTT,CAGRGPSSGNTIYF
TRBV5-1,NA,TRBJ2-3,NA,TGCGCCAGCAGCTTGGAGTTAGATACGCAGTATTTT,CASSLELDTQYF